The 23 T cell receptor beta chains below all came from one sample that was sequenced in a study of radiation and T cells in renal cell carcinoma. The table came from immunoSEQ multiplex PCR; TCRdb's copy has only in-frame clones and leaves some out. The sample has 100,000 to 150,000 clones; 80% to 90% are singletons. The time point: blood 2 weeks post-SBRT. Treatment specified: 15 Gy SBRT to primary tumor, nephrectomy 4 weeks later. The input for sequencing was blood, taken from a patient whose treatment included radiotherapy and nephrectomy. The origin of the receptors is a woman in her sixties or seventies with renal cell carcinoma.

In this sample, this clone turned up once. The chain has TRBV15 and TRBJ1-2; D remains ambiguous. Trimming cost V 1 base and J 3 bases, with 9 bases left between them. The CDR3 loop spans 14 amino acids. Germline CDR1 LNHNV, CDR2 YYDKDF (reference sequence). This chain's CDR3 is CATSRGLSDYGYTF. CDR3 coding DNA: TGTGCCACCAGCAGAGGACTATCGGACTATGGCTACACCTTC.

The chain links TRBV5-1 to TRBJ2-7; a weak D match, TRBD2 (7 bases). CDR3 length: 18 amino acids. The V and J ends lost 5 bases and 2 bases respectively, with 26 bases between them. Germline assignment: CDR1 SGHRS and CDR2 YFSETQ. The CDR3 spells CASRLPLRFRGRAYEQYF. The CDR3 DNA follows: TGCGCCAGCAGGTTGCCTCTGAGGTTTAGGGGGAGGGCCTACGAGCAGTACTTC.

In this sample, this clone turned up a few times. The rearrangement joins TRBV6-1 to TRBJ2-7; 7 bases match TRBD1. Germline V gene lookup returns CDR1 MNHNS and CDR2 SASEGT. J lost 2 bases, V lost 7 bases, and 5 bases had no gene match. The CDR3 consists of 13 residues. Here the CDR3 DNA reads TGTGCCAGCATTTCGGGACAGACCTACGAGCAGTACTTC. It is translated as CASISGQTYEQYF.

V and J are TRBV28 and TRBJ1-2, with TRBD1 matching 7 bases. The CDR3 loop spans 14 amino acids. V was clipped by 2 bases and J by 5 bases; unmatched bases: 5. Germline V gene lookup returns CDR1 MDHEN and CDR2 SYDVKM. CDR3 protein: CASSLRRGPYGYTF. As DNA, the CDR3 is TGTGCCAGCAGTTTACGAAGGGGGCCGTATGGCTACACCTTC.

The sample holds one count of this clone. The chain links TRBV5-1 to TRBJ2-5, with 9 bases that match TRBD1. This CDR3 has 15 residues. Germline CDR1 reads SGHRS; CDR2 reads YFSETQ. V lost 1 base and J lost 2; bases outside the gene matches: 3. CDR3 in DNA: TGCGCCAGCAGCTTGAGGGACAGGGTTCAAGAGACCCAGTACTTC. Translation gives CASSLRDRVQETQYF.

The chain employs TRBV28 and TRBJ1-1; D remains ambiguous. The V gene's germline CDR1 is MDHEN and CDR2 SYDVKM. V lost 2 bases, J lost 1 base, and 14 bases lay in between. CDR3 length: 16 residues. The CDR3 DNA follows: TGTGCCAGCAGTTTACAGTCCCGGGGTTCGAACACTGAAGCTTTCTTT. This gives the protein CASSLQSRGSNTEAFF.

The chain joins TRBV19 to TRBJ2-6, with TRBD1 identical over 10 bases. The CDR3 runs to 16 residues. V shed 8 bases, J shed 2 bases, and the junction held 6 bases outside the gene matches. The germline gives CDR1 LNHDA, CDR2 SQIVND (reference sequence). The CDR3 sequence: CASSTGGFAGANVLTF. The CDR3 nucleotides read TGTGCCAGTTCGACAGGGGGCTTCGCTGGGGCCAACGTCCTGACTTTC.

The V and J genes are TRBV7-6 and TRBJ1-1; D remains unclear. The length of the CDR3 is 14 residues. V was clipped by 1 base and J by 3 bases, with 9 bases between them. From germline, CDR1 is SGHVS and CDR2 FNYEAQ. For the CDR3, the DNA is TGTGCCAGCAGCTTAGGGGAACCGCACACTGAAGCTTTCTTT. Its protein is CASSLGEPHTEAFF.

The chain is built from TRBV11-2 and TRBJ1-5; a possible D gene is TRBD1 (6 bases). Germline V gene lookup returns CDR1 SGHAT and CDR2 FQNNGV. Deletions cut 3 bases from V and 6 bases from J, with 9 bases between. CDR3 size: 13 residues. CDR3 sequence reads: CASSLRGGQPQHF. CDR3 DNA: TGTGCCAGCAGCTTGAGAGGGGGTCAGCCCCAGCATTTT. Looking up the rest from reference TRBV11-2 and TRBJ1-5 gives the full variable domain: EAGVAQSPRYKIIEKRQSVAFWCNPISGHATLYWYQQILGQGPKLLIQFQNNGVVDDSQLPKDRFSAERLKGVDSTLKIQPAKLEDSAVYLCASSLRGGQPQHFGDGTRLSIL.

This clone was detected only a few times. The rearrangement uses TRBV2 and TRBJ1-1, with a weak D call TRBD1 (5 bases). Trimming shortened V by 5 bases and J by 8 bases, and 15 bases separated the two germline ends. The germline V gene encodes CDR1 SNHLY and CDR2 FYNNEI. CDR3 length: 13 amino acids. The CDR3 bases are TGTGCCAGCAGTATGGGGCAGCGGGGAGAAGCTTTCTTT. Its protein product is CASSMGQRGEAFF.

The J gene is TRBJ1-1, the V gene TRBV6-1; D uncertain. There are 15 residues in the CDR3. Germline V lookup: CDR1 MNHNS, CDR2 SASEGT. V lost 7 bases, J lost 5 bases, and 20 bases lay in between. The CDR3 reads CASNSLQSVGTEAFF. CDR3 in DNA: TGTGCCAGCAACTCACTACAGTCCGTAGGGACTGAAGCTTTCTTT.

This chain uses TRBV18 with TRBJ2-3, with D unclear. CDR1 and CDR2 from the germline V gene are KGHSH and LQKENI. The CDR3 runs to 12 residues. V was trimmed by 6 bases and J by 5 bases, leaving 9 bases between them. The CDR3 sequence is CASSPTVDTQYF. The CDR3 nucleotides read TGTGCCAGCTCCCCTACCGTAGATACGCAGTATTTT.

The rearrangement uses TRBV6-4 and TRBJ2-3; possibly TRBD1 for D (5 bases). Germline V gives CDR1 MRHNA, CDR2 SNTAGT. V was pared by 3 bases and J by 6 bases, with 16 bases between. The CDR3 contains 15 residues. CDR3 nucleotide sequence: TGTGCCAGCAGTGAGGCAGGGCTAGAGTCGGATACGCAGTATTTT. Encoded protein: CASSEAGLESDTQYF.

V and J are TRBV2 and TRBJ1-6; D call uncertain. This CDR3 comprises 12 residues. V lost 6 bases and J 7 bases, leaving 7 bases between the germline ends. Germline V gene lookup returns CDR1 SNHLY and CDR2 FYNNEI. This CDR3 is CASSLRNSPLHF. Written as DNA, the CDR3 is TGTGCCAGCAGCCTTAGAAATTCACCCCTCCACTTT.

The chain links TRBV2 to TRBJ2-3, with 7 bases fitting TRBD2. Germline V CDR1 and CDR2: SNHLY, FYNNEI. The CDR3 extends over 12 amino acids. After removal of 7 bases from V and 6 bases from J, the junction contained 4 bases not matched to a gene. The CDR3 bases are TGTGCCAGCAAGCTAGCGGACGATACGCAGTATTTT. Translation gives CASKLADDTQYF.

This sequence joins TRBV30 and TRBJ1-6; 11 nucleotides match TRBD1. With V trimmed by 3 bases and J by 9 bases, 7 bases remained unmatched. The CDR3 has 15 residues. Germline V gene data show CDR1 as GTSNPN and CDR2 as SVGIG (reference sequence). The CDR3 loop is CAWSADRGLGSPLHF. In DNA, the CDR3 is TGTGCCTGGAGCGCGGACAGGGGGCTGGGTTCACCCCTCCACTTT.

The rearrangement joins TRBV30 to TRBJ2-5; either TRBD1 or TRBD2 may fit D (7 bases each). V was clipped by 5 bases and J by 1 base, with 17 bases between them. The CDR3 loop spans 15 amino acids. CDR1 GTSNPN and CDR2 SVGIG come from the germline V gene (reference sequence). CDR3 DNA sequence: TGTGCCTGGGGGAGGGGACAGCAACTCCAAGAGACCCAGTACTTC. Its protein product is CAWGRGQQLQETQYF.

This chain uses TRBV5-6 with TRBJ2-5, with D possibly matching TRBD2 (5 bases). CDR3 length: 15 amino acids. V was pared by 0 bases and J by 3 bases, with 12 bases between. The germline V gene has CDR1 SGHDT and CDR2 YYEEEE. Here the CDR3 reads CASSLAGLAEETQYF. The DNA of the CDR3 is TGTGCCAGCAGCTTGGCCGGGCTAGCCGAAGAGACCCAGTACTTC.

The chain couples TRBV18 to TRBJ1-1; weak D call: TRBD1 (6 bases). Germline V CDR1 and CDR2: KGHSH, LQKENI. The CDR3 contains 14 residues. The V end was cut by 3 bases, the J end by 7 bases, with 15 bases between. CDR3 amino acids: CASSPNHRANEAFF. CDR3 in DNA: TGTGCCAGCTCACCTAATCACAGGGCTAATGAAGCTTTCTTT.

The CDR3 reads CASRTSGGQYNEQFF. The DNA of the CDR3 is TGTGCCAGCAGGACTAGCGGGGGGCAATACAATGAGCAGTTCTTC. The rearrangement joins TRBV28 to TRBJ2-1; TRBD2 matches at 13 bases. The CDR3 totals 15 residues. The germline gives CDR1 MDHEN, CDR2 SYDVKM. Losses at the gene ends were 6 bases for V and 4 bases for J; bases not matched to a gene: 3.

CDR3 nucleotides: TGTGCCAGCAGCGTAGCTTCGACCGGGGGGGGTCAAGATACGCAGTATTTT. Translating gives CASSVASTGGGQDTQYF. The chain joins TRBV9 to TRBJ2-3, with 8 bases that match TRBD2. CDR1 is SGDLS, CDR2 YYNGEE, per germline. V dropped 0 bases and J dropped 5; count of bases not matched to a gene: 11. This CDR3 has 17 residues.

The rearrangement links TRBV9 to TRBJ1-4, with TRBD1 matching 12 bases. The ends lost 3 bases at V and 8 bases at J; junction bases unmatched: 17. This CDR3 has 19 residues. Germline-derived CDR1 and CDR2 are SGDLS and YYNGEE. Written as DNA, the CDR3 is TGTGCCAGCAGCGCATCGGTACCGGGGACAGGGGGCGCAGGGGAAAAACTGTTTTTT. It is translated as CASSASVPGTGGAGEKLFF. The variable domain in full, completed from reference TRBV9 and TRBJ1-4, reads DSGVTQTPKHLITATGQRVTLRCSPRSGDLSVYWYQQSLDQGLQFLIQYYNGEERAKGNILERFSAQQFPDLHSELNLSSLELGDSALYFCASSASVPGTGGAGEKLFFGSGTQLSVL.

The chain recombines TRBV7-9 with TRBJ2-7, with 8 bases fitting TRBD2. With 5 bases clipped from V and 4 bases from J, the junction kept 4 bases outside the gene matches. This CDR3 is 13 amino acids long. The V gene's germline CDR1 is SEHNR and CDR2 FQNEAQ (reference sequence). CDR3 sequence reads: CASSDRGGYEQYF. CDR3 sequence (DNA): TGTGCCAGCAGCGATCGGGGGGGTTACGAGCAGTACTTC.